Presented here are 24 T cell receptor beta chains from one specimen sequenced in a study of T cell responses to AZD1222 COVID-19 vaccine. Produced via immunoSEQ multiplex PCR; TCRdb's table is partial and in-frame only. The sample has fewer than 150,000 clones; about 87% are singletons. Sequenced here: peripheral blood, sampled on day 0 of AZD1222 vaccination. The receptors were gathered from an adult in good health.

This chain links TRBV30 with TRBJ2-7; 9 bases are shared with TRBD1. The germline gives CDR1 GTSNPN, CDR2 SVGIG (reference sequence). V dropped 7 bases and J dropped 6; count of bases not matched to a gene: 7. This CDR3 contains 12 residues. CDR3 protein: CALDRGLGEQYF. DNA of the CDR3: TGTGCCTTGGACAGGGGATTGGGCGAGCAGTACTTC.

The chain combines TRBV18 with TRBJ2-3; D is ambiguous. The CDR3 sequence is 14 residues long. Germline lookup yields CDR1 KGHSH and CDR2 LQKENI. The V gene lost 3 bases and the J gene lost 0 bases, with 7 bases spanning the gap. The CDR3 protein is CASSPTTSTDTQYF. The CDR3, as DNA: TGTGCCAGCTCACCCACAACTAGCACAGATACGCAGTATTTT. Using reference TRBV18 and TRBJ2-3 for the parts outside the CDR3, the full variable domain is NAGVMQNPRHLVRRRGQEARLRCSPMKGHSHVYWYRQLPEEGLKFMVYLQKENIIDESGMPKERFSAEFPKEGPSILRIQQVVRGDSAAYFCASSPTTSTDTQYFGPGTRLTVL.

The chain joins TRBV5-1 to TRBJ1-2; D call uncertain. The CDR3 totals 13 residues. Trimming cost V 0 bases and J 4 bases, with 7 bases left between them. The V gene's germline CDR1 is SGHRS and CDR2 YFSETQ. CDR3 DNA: TGCGCCAGCAGCTTGGATCTCGCCTATGGCTACACCTTC. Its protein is CASSLDLAYGYTF.

CDR3 in amino acids: CAIRMGTEDNEKLFF. The CDR3 nucleotides read TGTGCCATCAGGATGGGGACAGAAGATAATGAAAAACTGTTTTTT. The chain combines TRBV10-3 with TRBJ1-4, with 7 positions matching TRBD1. V shed 6 bases and J 4 bases; nucleotides not matched to a gene: 8. The germline gives CDR1 ENHRY, CDR2 SYGVKD. This CDR3 is built from 15 residues.

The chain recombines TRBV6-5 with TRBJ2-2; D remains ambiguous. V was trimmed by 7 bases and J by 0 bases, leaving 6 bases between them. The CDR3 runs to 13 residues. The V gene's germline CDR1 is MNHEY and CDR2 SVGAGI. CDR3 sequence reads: CASIGSNTGELFF. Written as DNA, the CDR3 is TGTGCCAGCATCGGGTCGAACACCGGGGAGCTGTTTTTT.

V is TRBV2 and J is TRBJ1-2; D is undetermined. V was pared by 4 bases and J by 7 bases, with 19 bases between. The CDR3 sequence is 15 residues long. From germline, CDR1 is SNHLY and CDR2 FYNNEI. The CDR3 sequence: CASSVYLDRSAGYTF. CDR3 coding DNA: TGTGCCAGCAGTGTCTATTTGGACCGCTCCGCTGGCTACACCTTC.

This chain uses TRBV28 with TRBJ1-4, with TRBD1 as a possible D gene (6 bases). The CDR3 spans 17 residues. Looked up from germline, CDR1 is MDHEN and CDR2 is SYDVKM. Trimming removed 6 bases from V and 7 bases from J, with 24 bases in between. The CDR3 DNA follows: TGTGCCAGCAGAATTATGGGGACTACAGGGACGGGTGAAAAACTGTTTTTT. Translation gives CASRIMGTTGTGEKLFF. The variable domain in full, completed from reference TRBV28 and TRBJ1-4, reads DVKVTQSSRYLVKRTGEKVFLECVQDMDHENMFWYRQDPGLGLRLIYFSYDVKMKEKGDIPEGYSVSREKKERFSLILESASTNQTSMYLCASRIMGTTGTGEKLFFGSGTQLSVL.

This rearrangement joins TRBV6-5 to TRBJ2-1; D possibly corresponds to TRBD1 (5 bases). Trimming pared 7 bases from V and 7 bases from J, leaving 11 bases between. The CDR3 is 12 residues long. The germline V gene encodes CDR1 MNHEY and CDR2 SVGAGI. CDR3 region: CASKTATNEQFF. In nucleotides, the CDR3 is TGTGCCAGCAAGACAGCTACTAATGAGCAGTTCTTC.

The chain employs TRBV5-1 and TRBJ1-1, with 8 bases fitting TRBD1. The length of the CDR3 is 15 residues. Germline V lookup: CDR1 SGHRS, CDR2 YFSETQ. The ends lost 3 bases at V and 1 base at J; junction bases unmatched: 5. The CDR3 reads CASSSQGASNTEAFF. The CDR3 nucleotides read TGCGCCAGCAGCTCCCAGGGGGCTTCGAACACTGAAGCTTTCTTT.

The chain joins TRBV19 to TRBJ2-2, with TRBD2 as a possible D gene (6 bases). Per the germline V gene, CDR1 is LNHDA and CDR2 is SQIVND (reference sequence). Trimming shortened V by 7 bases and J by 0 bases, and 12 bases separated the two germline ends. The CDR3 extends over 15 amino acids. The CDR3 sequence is CASMGPGANTGELFF. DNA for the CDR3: TGTGCCAGTATGGGTCCGGGGGCGAACACCGGGGAGCTGTTTTTT.

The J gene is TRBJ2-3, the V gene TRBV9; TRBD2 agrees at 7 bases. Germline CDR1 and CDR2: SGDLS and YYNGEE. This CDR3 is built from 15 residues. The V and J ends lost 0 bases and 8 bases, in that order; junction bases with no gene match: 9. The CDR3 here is CASSVEAGRAATQYF. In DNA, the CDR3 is TGTGCCAGCAGCGTAGAAGCGGGGAGGGCGGCTACGCAGTATTTT.

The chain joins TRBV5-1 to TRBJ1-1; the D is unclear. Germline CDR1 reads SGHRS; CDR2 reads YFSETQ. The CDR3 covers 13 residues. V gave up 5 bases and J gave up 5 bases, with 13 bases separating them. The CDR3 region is CASRMGLGTEAFF. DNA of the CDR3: TGCGCCAGCAGGATGGGGTTGGGGACTGAAGCTTTCTTT.

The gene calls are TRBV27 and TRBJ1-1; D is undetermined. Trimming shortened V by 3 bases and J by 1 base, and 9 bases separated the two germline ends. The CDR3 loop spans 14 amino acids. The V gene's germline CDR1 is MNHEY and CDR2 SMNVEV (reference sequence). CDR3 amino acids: CASSFRRENTEAFF. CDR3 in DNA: TGTGCCAGCAGTTTCCGACGAGAGAACACTGAAGCTTTCTTT.

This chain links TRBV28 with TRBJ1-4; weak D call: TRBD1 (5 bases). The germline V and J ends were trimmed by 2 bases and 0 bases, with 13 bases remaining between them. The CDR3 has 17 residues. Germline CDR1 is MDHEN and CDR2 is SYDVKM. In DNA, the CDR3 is TGTGCCAGCAGTTTACCCCGTCAGGGTACAACTAATGAAAAACTGTTTTTT. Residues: CASSLPRQGTTNEKLFF. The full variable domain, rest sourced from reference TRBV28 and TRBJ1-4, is DVKVTQSSRYLVKRTGEKVFLECVQDMDHENMFWYRQDPGLGLRLIYFSYDVKMKEKGDIPEGYSVSREKKERFSLILESASTNQTSMYLCASSLPRQGTTNEKLFFGSGTQLSVL.

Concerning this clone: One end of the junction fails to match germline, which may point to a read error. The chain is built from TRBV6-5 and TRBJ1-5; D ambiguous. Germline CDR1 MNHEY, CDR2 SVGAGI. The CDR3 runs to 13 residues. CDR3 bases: TGTGCCAGTAGTTATAGACGGAGCCAGCCCCAGCATTTT. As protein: CASSYRRSQPQHF.

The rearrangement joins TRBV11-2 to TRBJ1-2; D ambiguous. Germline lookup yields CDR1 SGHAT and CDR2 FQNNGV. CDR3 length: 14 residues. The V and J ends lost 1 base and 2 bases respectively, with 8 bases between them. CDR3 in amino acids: CASSLGWGNYGYTF. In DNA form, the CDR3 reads TGTGCCAGCAGCTTAGGGTGGGGAAACTATGGCTACACCTTC. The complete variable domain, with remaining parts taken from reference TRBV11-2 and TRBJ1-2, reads EAGVAQSPRYKIIEKRQSVAFWCNPISGHATLYWYQQILGQGPKLLIQFQNNGVVDDSQLPKDRFSAERLKGVDSTLKIQPAKLEDSAVYLCASSLGWGNYGYTFGSGTRLTVV.

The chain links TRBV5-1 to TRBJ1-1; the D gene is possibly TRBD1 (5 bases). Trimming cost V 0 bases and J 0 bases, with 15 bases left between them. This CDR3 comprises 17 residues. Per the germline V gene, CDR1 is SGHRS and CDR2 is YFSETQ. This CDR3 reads CASSLAVGGSLNTEAFF. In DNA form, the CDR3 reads TGCGCCAGCAGCTTGGCTGTCGGGGGGTCTTTGAACACTGAAGCTTTCTTT.

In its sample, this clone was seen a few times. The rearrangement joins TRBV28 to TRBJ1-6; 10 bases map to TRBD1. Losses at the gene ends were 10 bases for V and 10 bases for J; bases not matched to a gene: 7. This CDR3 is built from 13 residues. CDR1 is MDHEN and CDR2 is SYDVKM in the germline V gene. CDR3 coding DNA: TGTGCCACCGCCGGGACAGGGGAATCACCCCTCCACTTT. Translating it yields CATAGTGESPLHF. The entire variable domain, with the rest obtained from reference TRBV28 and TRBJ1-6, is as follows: DVKVTQSSRYLVKRTGEKVFLECVQDMDHENMFWYRQDPGLGLRLIYFSYDVKMKEKGDIPEGYSVSREKKERFSLILESASTNQTSMYLCATAGTGESPLHFGNGTRLTVT.

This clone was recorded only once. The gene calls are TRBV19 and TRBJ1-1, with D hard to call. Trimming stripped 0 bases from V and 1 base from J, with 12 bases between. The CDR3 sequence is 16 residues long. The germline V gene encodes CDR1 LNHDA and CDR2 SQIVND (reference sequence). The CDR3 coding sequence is TGTGCCAGTAGTATAGATATGAGGCGAACGAACACTGAAGCTTTCTTT. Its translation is CASSIDMRRTNTEAFF. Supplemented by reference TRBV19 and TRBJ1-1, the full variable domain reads DGGITQSPKYLFRKEGQNVTLSCEQNLNHDAMYWYRQDPGQGLRLIYYSQIVNDFQKGDIAEGYSVSREKKESFPLTVTSAQKNPTAFYLCASSIDMRRTNTEAFFGQGTRLTVV.

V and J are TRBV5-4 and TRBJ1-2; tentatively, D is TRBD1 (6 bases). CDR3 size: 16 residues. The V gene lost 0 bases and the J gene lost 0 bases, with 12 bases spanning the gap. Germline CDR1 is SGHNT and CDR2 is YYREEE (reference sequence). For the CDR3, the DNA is TGTGCCAGCAGCTTGGGGGTCAGGGGACCTAACTATGGCTACACCTTC. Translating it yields CASSLGVRGPNYGYTF.

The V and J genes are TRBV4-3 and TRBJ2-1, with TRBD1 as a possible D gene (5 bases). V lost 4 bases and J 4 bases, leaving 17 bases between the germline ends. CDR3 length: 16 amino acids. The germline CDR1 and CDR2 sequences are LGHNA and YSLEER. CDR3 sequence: CASSLRTGLEYNEQFF. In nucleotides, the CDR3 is TGCGCCAGCAGCCTTCGAACAGGCCTCGAGTACAATGAGCAGTTCTTC.

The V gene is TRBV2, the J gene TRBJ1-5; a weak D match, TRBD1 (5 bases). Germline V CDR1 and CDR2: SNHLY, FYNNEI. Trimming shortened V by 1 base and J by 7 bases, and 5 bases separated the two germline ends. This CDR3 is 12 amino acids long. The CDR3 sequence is CASSEGGQPQHF. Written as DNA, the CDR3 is TGTGCCAGCAGTGAAGGGGGGCAGCCCCAGCATTTT.

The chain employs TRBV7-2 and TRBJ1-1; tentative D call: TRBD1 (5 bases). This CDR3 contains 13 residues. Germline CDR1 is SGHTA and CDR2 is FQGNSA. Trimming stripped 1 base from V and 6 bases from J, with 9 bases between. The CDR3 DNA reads TGTGCCAGCAGCTTAGGTTTAGGGGCTGAAGCTTTCTTT. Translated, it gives CASSLGLGAEAFF.

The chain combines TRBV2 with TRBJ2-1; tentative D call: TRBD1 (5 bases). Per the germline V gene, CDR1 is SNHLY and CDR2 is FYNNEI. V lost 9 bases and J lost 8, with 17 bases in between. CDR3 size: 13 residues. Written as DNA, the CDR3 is TGTGCCAGAAGTCGCGGTGAAGGGGATGAGCAGTTCTTC. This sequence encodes CARSRGEGDEQFF.